Following are 7 T cell receptor beta chains from one sample sequenced in a study of blood T cell repertoires in COVID-19. Method: immunoSEQ multiplex PCR; TCRdb's copy keeps in-frame clones and lacks some. The sample holds tens of thousands of clones, less than 80% seen once. The source material was peripheral blood. The receptors derive from a human donor in a cohort sampled during active COVID-19.

This sequence joins TRBV6-6 and TRBJ1-5; 9 bases agree with TRBD1. CDR3 length equals 14 residues. Trimming at V came to 4 bases and at J to 6 bases, leaving 4 bases not matched to a gene. Germline V CDR1 and CDR2: MNHNY, SVGAGI (reference sequence). The CDR3 loop reads CASSSDRGGQPQHF. Here the CDR3 DNA reads TGTGCCAGCAGTTCCGACAGGGGGGGTCAGCCCCAGCATTTT.

The CDR3 spells CASTVDRGGSPLHF. CDR3 bases: TGTGCCAGCACCGTGGACAGGGGTGGGTCACCCCTCCACTTT. The chain uses TRBV6-5 and TRBJ1-6; TRBD1 agrees at 9 bases. Unmatched junction bases numbered 8, after V lost 7 bases and J lost 10 bases. This CDR3 has 14 residues. Looked up from germline, CDR1 is MNHEY and CDR2 is SVGAGI.

The V call is TRBV5-5, the J call TRBJ2-2; TRBD2 matches at 9 bases. The CDR3 is made up of 16 amino acids. V dropped 4 bases and J dropped 4; count of bases not matched to a gene: 8. Looked up from germline, CDR1 is SGHKS and CDR2 is YYEKEE (reference sequence). The CDR3 region has the DNA TGTGCCAGCAGCCCATCGGGCGGGAGGGCCACCGGGGAGCTGTTTTTT. It codes for CASSPSGGRATGELFF.

The gene calls are TRBV15 and TRBJ2-1, with D perhaps TRBD2 (6 bases). V was cut by 0 bases and J by 6 bases, with 9 bases left in between. The CDR3 extends over 14 amino acids. Germline V CDR1 and CDR2: LNHNV, YYDKDF (reference sequence). This CDR3 is CATSRDLASNEQFF. DNA for the CDR3: TGTGCCACCAGCAGAGATCTAGCGAGCAATGAGCAGTTCTTC. The whole variable domain, remainder taken from reference TRBV15 and TRBJ2-1, is DAMVIQNPRYQVTQFGKPVTLSCSQTLNHNVMYWYQQKSSQAPKLLFHYYDKDFNNEADTPDNFQSRRPNTSFCFLDIRSPGLGDTAMYLCATSRDLASNEQFFGPGTRLTVL.

J is TRBJ1-2 and V is TRBV4-1; 10 bases align to TRBD1. V lost 3 bases to trimming and J lost 8 bases; unmatched junction nucleotides: 18. This CDR3 has 18 residues. CDR1 is MGHRA, CDR2 YSYEKL, per germline. For the CDR3, the DNA is TGCGCCAGCAGCCATGCAGGGGGGGACAGGGGACTCGTCGGCGGCTACACCTTC. Translated, it gives CASSHAGGDRGLVGGYTF.

V and J are TRBV5-1 and TRBJ2-2; D perhaps matches TRBD2 (5 bases). CDR3 length: 14 residues. CDR1 and CDR2 (germline): SGHRS, YFSETQ. V was shortened by 1 base and J by 3 bases, with 7 bases between the two germline ends. CDR3 protein: CASSLWRDTGELFF. Here the CDR3 DNA reads TGCGCCAGCAGCTTGTGGCGGGACACCGGGGAGCTGTTTTTT.

This clone has a count of ten or more. The rearrangement joins TRBV11-3 to TRBJ2-2; a weak D match, TRBD2 (5 bases). Between the trimmed V and J ends, which lost 2 bases and 6 bases, there was a span of 13 bases. Germline V gene lookup returns CDR1 SGHNT and CDR2 YENEEA. The CDR3 loop spans 15 amino acids. This CDR3 is CASSLSGRGAGELFF. The DNA of the CDR3 is TGTGCCAGCAGCTTAAGCGGACGGGGTGCCGGGGAGCTGTTTTTT.